This record concerns one T cell receptor beta chain sequence. The antigen is unknown. The record originates from a study of blood T cells in healthy people across ages. Whole-study findings and limits: Long-lived donors had more naive CD4+ cells and higher diversity than aged donors.

This CDR3 region has 16 residues. Trimming shortened V by 0 bases and J by 2 bases, and 11 bases separated the two germline ends. Looked up from germline, CDR1 is LGHNA and CDR2 is YNFKEQ. Through a sample-barcoded 5' primer and a J-beta primer mix, a second PCR was run for about 6 to 12 cycles. Any given sample supplied a minimum of 2.5 million CDR3-containing paired-end reads. MiXCR, run by TCRdb on the 5' RACE reads, gives a single entry per CDR3 protein. The data contain 650,000 to 800,000 distinct CDR3 sequences, over 40% of them singletons. V and J are TRBV4-2 and TRBJ2-1; D is possibly TRBD2 (6 bases). The TCR originated in an elderly woman in good health. The sequenced sample consisted of blood. Written as DNA, the CDR3 is TGTGCCAGCAGCCAAGAGGGCGGGGACCCCTACAATGAGCAGTTCTTC. The encoded protein is CASSQEGGDPYNEQFF.